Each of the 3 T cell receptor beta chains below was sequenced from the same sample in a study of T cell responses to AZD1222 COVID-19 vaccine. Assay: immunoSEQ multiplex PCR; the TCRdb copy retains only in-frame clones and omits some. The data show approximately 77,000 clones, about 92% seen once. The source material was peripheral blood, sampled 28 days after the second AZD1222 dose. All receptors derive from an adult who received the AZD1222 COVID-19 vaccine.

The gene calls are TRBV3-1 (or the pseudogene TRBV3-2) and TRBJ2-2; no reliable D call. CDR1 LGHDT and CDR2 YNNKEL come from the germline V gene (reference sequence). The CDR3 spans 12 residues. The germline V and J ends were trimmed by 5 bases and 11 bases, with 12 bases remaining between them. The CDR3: CASSYGEVELFF. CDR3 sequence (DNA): TGTGCCAGCAGCTACGGCGAGGTCGAGCTGTTTTTT.

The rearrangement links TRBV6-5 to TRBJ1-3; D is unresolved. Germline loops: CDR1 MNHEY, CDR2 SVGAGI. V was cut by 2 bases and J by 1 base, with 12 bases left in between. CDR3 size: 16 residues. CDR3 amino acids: CASSYGSGSSGNTIYF. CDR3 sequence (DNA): TGTGCCAGCAGTTACGGTTCTGGAAGTTCTGGAAACACCATATATTTT.

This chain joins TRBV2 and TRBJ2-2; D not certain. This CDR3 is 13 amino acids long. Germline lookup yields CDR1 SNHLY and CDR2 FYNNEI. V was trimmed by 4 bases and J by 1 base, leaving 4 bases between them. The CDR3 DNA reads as TGTGCCAGCAGTGCAGGGAACACCGGGGAGCTGTTTTTT. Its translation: CASSAGNTGELFF.